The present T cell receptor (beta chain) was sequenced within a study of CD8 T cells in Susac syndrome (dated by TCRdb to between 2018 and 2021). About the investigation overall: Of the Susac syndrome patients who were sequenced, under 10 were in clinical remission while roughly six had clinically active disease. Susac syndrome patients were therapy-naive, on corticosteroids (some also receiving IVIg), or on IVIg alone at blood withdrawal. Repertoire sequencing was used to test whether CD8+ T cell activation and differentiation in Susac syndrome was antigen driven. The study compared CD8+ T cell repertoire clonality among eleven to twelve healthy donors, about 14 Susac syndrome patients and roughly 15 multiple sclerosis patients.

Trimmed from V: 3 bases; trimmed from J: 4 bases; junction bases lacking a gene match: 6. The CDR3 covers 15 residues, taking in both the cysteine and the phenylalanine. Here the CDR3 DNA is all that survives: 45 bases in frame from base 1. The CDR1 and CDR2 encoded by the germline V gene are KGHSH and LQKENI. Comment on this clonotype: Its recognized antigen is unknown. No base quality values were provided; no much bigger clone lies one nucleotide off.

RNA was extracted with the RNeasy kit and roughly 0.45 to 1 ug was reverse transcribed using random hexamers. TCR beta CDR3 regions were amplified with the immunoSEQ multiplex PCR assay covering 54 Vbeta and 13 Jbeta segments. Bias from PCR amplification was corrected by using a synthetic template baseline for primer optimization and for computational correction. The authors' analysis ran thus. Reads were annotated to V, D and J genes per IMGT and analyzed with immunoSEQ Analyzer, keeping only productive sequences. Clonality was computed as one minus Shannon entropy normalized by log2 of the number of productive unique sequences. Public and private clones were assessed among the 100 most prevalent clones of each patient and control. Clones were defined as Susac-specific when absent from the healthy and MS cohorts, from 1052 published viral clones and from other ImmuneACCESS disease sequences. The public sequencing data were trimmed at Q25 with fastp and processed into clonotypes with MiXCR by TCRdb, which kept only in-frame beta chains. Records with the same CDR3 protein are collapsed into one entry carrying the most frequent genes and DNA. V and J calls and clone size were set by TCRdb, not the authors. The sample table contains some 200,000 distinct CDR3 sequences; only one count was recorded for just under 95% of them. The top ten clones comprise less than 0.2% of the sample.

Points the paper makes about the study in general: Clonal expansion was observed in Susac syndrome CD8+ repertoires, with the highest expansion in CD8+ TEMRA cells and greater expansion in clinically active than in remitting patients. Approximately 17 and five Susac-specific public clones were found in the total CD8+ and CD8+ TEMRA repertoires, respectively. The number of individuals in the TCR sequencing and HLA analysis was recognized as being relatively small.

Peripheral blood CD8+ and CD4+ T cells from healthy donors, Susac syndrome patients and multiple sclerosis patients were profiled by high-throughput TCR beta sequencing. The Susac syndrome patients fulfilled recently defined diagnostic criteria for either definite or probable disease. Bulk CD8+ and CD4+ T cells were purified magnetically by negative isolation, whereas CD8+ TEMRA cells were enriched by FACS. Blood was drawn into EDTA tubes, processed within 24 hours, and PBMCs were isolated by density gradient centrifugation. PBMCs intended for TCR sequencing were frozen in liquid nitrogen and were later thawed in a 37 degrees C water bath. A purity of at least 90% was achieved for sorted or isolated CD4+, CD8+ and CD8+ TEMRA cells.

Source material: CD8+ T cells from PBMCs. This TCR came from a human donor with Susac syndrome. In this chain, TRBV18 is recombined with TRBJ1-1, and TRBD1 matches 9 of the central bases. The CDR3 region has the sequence CASSPRTGEFTEAFF. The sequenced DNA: TGTGCCAGCTCACCCCGGACAGGGGAGTTCACTGAAGCTTTCTTT.